The clone carrying this T cell receptor beta chain was observed a single time. What it binds is unknown. Patients with a history of autoimmune disease or on systemic immunosuppression were excluded. Assay: immunoSEQ multiplex PCR; the TCRdb copy retains only in-frame clones and omits some. The data hold some 140,000 clones, with 90% observed a single time. The entry originates in a study of OX40 agonist ivuxolimab in advanced cancers. Germline V CDR1 and CDR2: MGHDK, SYGVNS. Between the trimmed V and J ends, which lost 4 bases and 5 bases, there was a span of 15 bases. There are 14 residues in the CDR3. Study observations and caveats: Both CD4+ and CD8+ T cell populations in blood had undergone clonal expansion by week 6 at 0.1 to 3.0 mg/kg. Antigen specificity remained undetermined for the expanded peripheral T cells.

This material consisted of CD4+ or CD8+ T cells sorted from blood, taken in a trial of the OX40 agonist ivuxolimab. The source of this sequence is an adult with an advanced solid tumor such as melanoma, head and neck, liver or kidney cancer. This chain links TRBV25-1 with TRBJ2-7; a weak D match, TRBD1 (5 bases). This CDR3 reads CASSGSGRAHEQYF. The CDR3 coding sequence is TGTGCCAGCAGTGGGTCGGGCAGGGCACACGAGCAGTACTTC.